This T cell receptor beta chain was retrieved from a study of cytomegalovirus exposure and HLA in healthy donors. Study-wide context: Ancestry clustering placed about 86% of approximately 420 genotyped donors in the Caucasian-associated cluster.

This clone was seen once. Its target is not known. Notes on the study in general: Sequencing depth roughly uniform across donors was assumed in presence/absence analyses. There were approximately 150 TCR beta chains listed as cytomegalovirus-associated. The classifier was said to identify cytomegalovirus status with high specificity and sensitivity.

Amplification used 60 Vbeta primers and 13 Jbeta primers. Libraries were prepared by immunoSEQ multiplex PCR; TCRdb keeps only in-frame clonotypes and omits some of them. Altogether around 99,000 clones are present, around 73% being singletons, with the ten largest covering around 3.2%. The CDR3 contains 15 residues. Per the germline V gene, CDR1 is GTSNPN and CDR2 is SVGIG (reference sequence). V was clipped by 3 bases and J by 0 bases, with 12 bases between them. Source material: PBMCs. J is TRBJ2-4 and V is TRBV30; weak D call: TRBD2 (6 bases). This clonotype was obtained from a man aged 35-49 years in good health and CMV-seronegative. The CDR3 protein is CAWSGGLGAKNIQYF. The CDR3 DNA sequence: TGTGCCTGGAGCGGGGGATTGGGAGCCAAAAACATTCAGTACTTC.